This T cell receptor beta chain was found in a study of T cells after somatic rescue of genetic block. CDR3 length: 13 amino acids. V was shortened by 8 bases and J by 0 bases, with 9 bases between the two germline ends. Germline CDR1 SNHLY, CDR2 FYNNEI. This table comes from immunoSEQ multiplex PCR, and its TCRdb copy is limited to in-frame clones, with some not included. Of roughly 71,000 clones in the sample, approximately 91% are singletons; the top ten hold approximately 3%. The specimen sequenced was peripheral blood mononuclear cells (PBMCs). This chain joins TRBV2 and TRBJ2-3; D remains unclear. This TCR was recovered from a young man. CDR3 residues: CASRRSSTDTQYF. DNA for the CDR3: TGTGCCAGCCGACGGTCGAGCACAGATACGCAGTATTTT.